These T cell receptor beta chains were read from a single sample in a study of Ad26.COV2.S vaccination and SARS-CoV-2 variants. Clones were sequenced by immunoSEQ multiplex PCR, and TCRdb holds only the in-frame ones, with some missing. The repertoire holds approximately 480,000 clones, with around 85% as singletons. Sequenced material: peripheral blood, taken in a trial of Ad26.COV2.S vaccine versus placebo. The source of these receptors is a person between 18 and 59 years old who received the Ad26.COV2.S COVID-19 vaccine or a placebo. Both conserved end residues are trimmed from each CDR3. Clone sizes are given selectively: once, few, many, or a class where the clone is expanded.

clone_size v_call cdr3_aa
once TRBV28 ASSGGTSGTYNEQF
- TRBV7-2 ASSGAGTANSPLH
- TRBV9 ASSSGTGDNNEQF
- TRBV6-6 ASRGTGEGYT
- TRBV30 AWSPLGWGAF
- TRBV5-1 ASSLGHLTSSYEQY
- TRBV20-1 SARRTPEAF
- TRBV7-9 ASGRDRYEQY
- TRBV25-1 ASARDNTDTQY
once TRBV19 ASSILAATGANVLT
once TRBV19 ASRWGPNYGYT
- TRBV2 ASSGDRTLSGANVLT
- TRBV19 ASSRPLAMNTEAF
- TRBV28 ASSPLLGGAGRGTEAF
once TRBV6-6 ASSTAGSDTEAF
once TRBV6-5 ASNRGNSPLH
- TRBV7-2 ASSLAAGTEAF
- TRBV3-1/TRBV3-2 ASSQDGTRGREQY
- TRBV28 ASSWSRGLAGELF
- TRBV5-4 ASSLGGLTGMITEAF
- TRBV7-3 ASSPEDRGRGGYT
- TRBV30 AWSVWGGSSGNEQF
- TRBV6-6 ASSYVRVSYEQY
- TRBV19 ASSIVGLSSYEQY
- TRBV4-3 ASSQGDRDSNTGELF
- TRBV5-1 ASSLTGAASYNSPLH
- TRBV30 AWISVRPEAF
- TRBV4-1 ASSTPGLRREQF
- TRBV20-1 SASGDLAKNIQY
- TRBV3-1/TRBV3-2 ASSQVASGQGWAYEQY
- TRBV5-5 ASTAFRVSYNEQF
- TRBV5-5 ASSLGGSGNTIY
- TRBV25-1 ASSVTSPNEQF
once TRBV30 ASFGMSDGYT
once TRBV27 ASSLSGRVSTDTQY
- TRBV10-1 ASDQLTGYEYGYT
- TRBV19 ASTDRGRTEAF
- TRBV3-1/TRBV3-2 ASSQDLAGAPGEQY
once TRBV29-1 SAVGAGDGYT
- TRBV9 ASSVGRFGETQY
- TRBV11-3 ASSLVLASYNEQF
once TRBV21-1 ASSKDRDDFHGYT
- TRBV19 ASSIEGTFSGANVLT
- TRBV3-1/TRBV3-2 ASGPGQLNEQF
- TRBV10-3 AISELAGVGEQY
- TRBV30 AWSPVRVNQPQH
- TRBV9 ASSVGTGVSTGELF